The 8 T cell receptor beta chains below all came from one sample that was sequenced in a study of cytomegalovirus exposure and HLA in healthy donors (dated by TCRdb to 2016 to 2017). Library preparation was by the immunoSEQ multiplex PCR assay. The multiplex PCR relied on a mix of 60 forward primers for TCR Vbeta segments and 13 reverse primers for TCR Jbeta segments. As stored in TCRdb, this immuneACCESS dataset retains in-frame rearrangements with V and J assigned. A fraction of the clones does not appear; measured against another copy, unresolved V genes explain less than half of the discrepancy, and the remainder lacks a known reason. This sample lists fewer than 110,000 clones; about 80% were detected once. Approximately 4% of the sample rests with the top ten. Specimen: PBMCs. Source of these receptors: a middle-aged man in good health and CMV-seronegative.

CDR3 bases: TGTGCCAGCACCACTCTCTATGGCTACACCTTC. Protein: CASTTLYGYTF. The chain combines TRBV28 with TRBJ1-2; no reliable D call. The length of the CDR3 is 11 residues. CDR1 and CDR2 (germline): MDHEN, SYDVKM. Trimming pared 7 bases from V and 4 bases from J, leaving 7 bases between.

V usage is TRBV28 and J usage is TRBJ2-7; no firm D call. Germline V CDR1 and CDR2: MDHEN, SYDVKM. This CDR3 is built from 12 residues. Here the CDR3 reads CASSSQTATTVV. The CDR3 coding sequence is TGTGCCAGCAGTTCGCAGACGGCTACAACAGTCGTC.

V gene TRBV7-6 combines with J gene TRBJ2-7; D is possibly TRBD2 (6 bases). CDR1 SGHVS and CDR2 FNYEAQ come from the germline V gene. Trimming removed 8 bases from V and 0 bases from J, with 8 bases in between. The CDR3 runs to 12 residues. CDR3 coding DNA: TGTGCCAGCGGGACTGGCTCCTACGAGCAGTACTTC. Translating it yields CASGTGSYEQYF.

CDR3 amino acids: CASSAPGQGNNYGYTF. In DNA form, the CDR3 reads TGTGCCAGCAGTGCTCCGGGACAGGGGAACAACTATGGCTACACCTTC. The chain couples TRBV28 to TRBJ1-2, with TRBD1 identical over 10 bases. Looked up from germline, CDR1 is MDHEN and CDR2 is SYDVKM. CDR3 length: 16 residues. Trimming removed 5 bases from V and 2 bases from J; junction bases left unmatched: 8.

In its sample, this clone was seen a few times. The V call is TRBV6-1, the J call TRBJ2-2; TRBD1 aligns across 7 bases. V shed 8 bases and J 4 bases; nucleotides not matched to a gene: 10. Germline assignment: CDR1 MNHNS and CDR2 SASEGT. The length of the CDR3 is 15 residues. This chain's CDR3 is CASPTGDRVTGELFF. In nucleotides, the CDR3 is TGTGCCAGCCCCACAGGGGATCGTGTCACCGGGGAGCTGTTTTTT.

The chain has TRBV18 and TRBJ1-5; TRBD1 might be the D (6 bases). In germline, CDR1 is KGHSH, CDR2 LQKENI. V gave up 5 bases and J gave up 1 base, with 9 bases separating them. This CDR3 has 14 amino acids. The CDR3 nucleotides read TGTGCCAGCTCAGATGGACAGAGCAATCAGCCCCAGCATTTT. Its protein product is CASSDGQSNQPQHF.

The chain recombines TRBV10-3 with TRBJ1-1; D is uncertain. There are 15 residues in the CDR3. Germline CDR1 and CDR2: ENHRY and SYGVKD. V gave up 2 bases and J gave up 2 bases, with 12 bases separating them. This CDR3 is CAISETGMDNTEAFF. CDR3 coding DNA: TGTGCCATCAGTGAGACCGGGATGGACAACACTGAAGCTTTCTTT.

This chain links TRBV5-1 with TRBJ2-3; 9 nucleotides agree with TRBD1. The germline V gene encodes CDR1 SGHRS and CDR2 YFSETQ. Losses at the gene ends were 1 base for V and 1 base for J; bases not matched to a gene: 1. CDR3 size: 15 residues. The CDR3: CASSLRTGGTDTQYF. The CDR3 coding sequence is TGCGCCAGCAGCTTGCGGACAGGGGGCACAGATACGCAGTATTTT.